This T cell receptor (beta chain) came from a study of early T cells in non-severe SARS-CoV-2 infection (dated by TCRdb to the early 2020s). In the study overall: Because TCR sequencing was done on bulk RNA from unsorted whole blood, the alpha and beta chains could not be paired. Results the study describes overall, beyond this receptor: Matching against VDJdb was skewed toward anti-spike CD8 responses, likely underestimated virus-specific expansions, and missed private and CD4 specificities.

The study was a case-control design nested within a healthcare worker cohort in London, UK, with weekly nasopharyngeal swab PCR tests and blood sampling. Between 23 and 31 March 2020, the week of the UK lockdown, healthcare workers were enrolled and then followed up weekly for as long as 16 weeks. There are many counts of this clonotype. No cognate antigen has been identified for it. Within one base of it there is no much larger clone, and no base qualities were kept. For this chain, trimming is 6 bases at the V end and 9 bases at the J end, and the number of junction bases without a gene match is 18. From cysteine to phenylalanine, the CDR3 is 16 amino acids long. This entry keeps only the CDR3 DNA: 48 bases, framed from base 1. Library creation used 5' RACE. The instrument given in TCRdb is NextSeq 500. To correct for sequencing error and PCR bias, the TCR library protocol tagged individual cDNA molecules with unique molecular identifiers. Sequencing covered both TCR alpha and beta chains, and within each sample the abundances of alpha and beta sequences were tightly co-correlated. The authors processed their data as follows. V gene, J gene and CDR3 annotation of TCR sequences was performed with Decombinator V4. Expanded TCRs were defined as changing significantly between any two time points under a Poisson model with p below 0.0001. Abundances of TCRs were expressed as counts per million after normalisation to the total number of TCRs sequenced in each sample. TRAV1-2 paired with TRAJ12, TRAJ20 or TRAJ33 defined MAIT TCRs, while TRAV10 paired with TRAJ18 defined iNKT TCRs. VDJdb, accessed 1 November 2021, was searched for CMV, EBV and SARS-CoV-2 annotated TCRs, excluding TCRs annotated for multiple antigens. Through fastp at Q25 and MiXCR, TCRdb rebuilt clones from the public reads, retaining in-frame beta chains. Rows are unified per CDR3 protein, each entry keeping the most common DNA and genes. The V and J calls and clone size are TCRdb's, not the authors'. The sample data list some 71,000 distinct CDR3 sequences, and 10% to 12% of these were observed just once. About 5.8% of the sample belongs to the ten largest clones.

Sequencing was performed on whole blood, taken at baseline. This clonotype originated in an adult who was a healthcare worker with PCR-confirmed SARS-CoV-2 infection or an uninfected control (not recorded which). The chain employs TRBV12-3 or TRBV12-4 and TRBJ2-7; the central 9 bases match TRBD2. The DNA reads TGTGCCAGCAGCCCATCACTAGCGGGCCGCTCCTGGGGGCAGTACTTC. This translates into CASSPSLAGRSWGQYF.